Here is one T cell receptor beta chain with its context. This entry comes from a study of CD8 T cells in Susac syndrome. Trimming removed 5 bases at V and 7 bases at J, with 15 bases between. Germline V CDR1 and CDR2: MNHEY, SVGAGI. The CDR3 covers 13 residues. It was negative isolation that provided the CD8+ and CD4+ T cells, whereas TEMRA cells were enriched by FACS. Random hexamers were used to reverse transcribe about 0.45 to 1 ug of RNA. Using its own MiXCR run on the immunoSEQ multiplex PCR reads, TCRdb lists one record per CDR3 protein. The sample lists around 160,000 distinct CDR3 sequences, 90% to 95% occurring once.

This rearrangement joins TRBV6-5 to TRBJ2-7; tentative D call: TRBD2 (5 bases). This TCR was recovered from a human donor in good health. The specimen was CD4+ T cells from PBMCs. The CDR3 sequence: CASSKTHRGEQYF. CDR3 coding DNA: TGTGCCAGCAGTAAGACCCACCGAGGGGAGCAGTACTTC.